The 5 T cell receptor beta chains below all came from one sample that was sequenced in a study of identical twins. TCRdb used MiXCR to reprocess the 5' RACE reads, holding one entry per CDR3 protein. The sample records under 800,000 distinct CDR3 sequences, 21% being singletons. The same data also went into a second study, on T cells expressing NK-cell markers.

The sample taken for sequencing was PBMCs. All receptors derive from a woman under 30 in good health.

In this sample, this clonotype turned up a few times. The V and J genes are TRBV7-6 and TRBJ2-1; D remains ambiguous. V dropped 2 bases and J dropped 6 bases, with 11 bases sitting between them. CDR3 length equals 14 residues. CDR1 is SGHVS and CDR2 is FNYEAQ in the germline V gene. CDR3 nucleotides: TGTGCCAGCAGCTTAAATGAGGTCGGCAATGAGCAGTTCTTC. This sequence encodes CASSLNEVGNEQFF.

This clonotype was found many times. The chain is built from TRBV9 and TRBJ2-2; D is perhaps TRBD2 (6 bases). Germline loops: CDR1 SGDLS, CDR2 YYNGEE. The CDR3 loop spans 15 amino acids. Trimming shortened V by 0 bases and J by 1 base, and 7 bases separated the two germline ends. CDR3 region: CASSVAAGNTGELFF. In DNA, the CDR3 is TGTGCCAGCAGCGTAGCAGCGGGGAACACCGGGGAGCTGTTTTTT. Combining the CDR3 with reference TRBV9 and TRBJ2-2 gives the whole variable domain DSGVTQTPKHLITATGQRVTLRCSPRSGDLSVYWYQQSLDQGLQFLIQYYNGEERAKGNILERFSAQQFPDLHSELNLSSLELGDSALYFCASSVAAGNTGELFFGEGSRLTVL.

In its sample, this clonotype was seen many times. The chain recombines TRBV20-1 with TRBJ2-3; D is undetermined. V shed 0 bases and J shed 4 bases, with 5 bases lying between them. CDR1 and CDR2 (germline): DFQATT, SNEGSKA (reference sequence). The CDR3 is made up of 12 amino acids. This CDR3 is CSARDNADTQYF. CDR3 DNA sequence: TGCAGTGCTAGAGATAATGCAGATACGCAGTATTTT.

This clonotype was seen a handful of times. The chain joins TRBV12-3 or TRBV12-4 to TRBJ1-4; 8 bases align to TRBD1. V lost 6 bases and J lost 7; bases outside the gene matches: 10. This CDR3 is 15 amino acids long. Written as DNA, the CDR3 is TGTGCCAGCAGCCTGAGGACAGGGATGAGTGAAAAACTGTTTTTT. Its translation: CASSLRTGMSEKLFF.

This clonotype was seen only a few times. The gene calls are TRBV20-1 and TRBJ2-1, with unresolved D. The CDR3 totals 13 residues. The V gene's germline CDR1 is DFQATT and CDR2 SNEGSKA (reference sequence). V was trimmed by 1 base and J by 9 bases, leaving 13 bases between them. CDR3 residues: CSARGPSVGEQFF. Here the CDR3 DNA reads TGCAGTGCTAGAGGGCCCTCGGTCGGTGAGCAGTTCTTC.